This paragraph covers one T cell receptor (beta chain) sequence. The sample is drawn from a study of blood T cell repertoires in COVID-19. Overall study context: Italy, Spain and the United States were the sources of the convalescent and acute COVID-19 samples. Sample material is recorded as cDNA or gDNA derived from T cells, B-cell-depleted T cells, or PBMCs.

The CDR3 loop spans 16 amino acids. Germline CDR1 and CDR2: MNHEY and SMNVEV (reference sequence). V lost 5 bases, J lost 10 bases, and 21 bases lay in between. Original handling: Estimation of nucleated cell counts relied on the amplification of reference gene primers. Sequencing used immunoSEQ multiplex PCR; TCRdb keeps in-frame clones, though not all of them. The V and J calls and clone size were taken over from that table, and D and trimming were inferred from the DNA. The repertoire holds 200,000 or so clones, with approximately 82% as singletons. The sample comprised peripheral blood. The chain carries TRBV27 and TRBJ1-6; D is undetermined. The receptor's source is a human donor with acute or convalescent COVID-19. The donor label of this sample is uncertain. CDR3 nucleotide sequence: TGTGCCAGCAGTCCCCCTTTGAGCCCCGGGGAATCACCCCTCCACTTT. This sequence encodes CASSPPLSPGESPLHF.